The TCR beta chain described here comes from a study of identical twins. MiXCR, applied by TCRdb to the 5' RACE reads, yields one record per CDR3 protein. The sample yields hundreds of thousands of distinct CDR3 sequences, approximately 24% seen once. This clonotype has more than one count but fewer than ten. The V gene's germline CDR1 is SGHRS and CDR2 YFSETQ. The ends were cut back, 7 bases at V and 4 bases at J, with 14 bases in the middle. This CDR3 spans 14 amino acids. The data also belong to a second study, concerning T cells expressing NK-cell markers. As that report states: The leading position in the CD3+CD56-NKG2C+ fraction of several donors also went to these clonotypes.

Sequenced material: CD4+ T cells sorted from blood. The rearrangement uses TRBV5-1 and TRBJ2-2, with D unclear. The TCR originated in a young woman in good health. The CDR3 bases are TGCGCCAGCTCACTTCGTTTTACCACCGGGGAGCTGTTTTTT. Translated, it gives CASSLRFTTGELFF.